These 16 T cell receptor beta chains share one sample of origin, sequenced in a study of blood T cell repertoires in COVID-19. Generated by immunoSEQ multiplex PCR, the TCRdb table keeps only in-frame clones and is missing some. Of some 300,000 clones listed, approximately 86% are singletons. Specimen: PBMCs or T cells enriched from blood (not recorded which). These receptors all stem from a woman aged 30 to 39 who had recovered from COVID-19.

V is TRBV21-1 and J is TRBJ2-7; the table names TRBD1, a call not compared with the DNA. TRBV21-1 has pseudogene status. The length of the CDR3 is 16 residues. The CDR3 is CASSRGSRGRNHEQYF. The CDR3 coding sequence is TGTGCCAGCAGCAGAGGTTCGAGGGGGCGTAATCACGAGCAGTACTTC.

This rearrangement joins TRBV5-1 to TRBJ2-2; 11 positions match TRBD2. CDR1 and CDR2 (germline): SGHRS, YFSETQ. The CDR3 contains 18 residues. V was clipped by 2 bases and J by 4 bases; unmatched bases: 10. Here the CDR3 DNA reads TGCGCCAGCAGCTTACCAAACAGTAGCGGGAGGGCCACCGGGGAGCTGTTTTTT. It codes for CASSLPNSSGRATGELFF.

This clone was observed once. The rearrangement joins TRBV6-2 or TRBV6-3 to TRBJ2-7; the D gene is possibly TRBD2 (5 bases). V lost 1 base to trimming and J lost 3 bases, with 13 bases between them. The CDR3 loop spans 15 amino acids. Germline CDR1 is MNHEY and CDR2 is SVGEGT. The CDR3 bases are TGTGCCAGCAGTTACTTCGCTAGCTTTAACTACGAGCAGTACTTC. Translation gives CASSYFASFNYEQYF.

V usage is TRBV11-2 and J usage is TRBJ1-1; 7 nucleotides agree with TRBD1. Germline CDR1 SGHAT, CDR2 FQNNGV. V lost 3 bases and J lost 7; bases outside the gene matches: 5. This CDR3 is built from 13 residues. This CDR3 is CASSFLTGDEAFF. CDR3 DNA sequence: TGTGCCAGCAGCTTTCTCACAGGGGATGAAGCTTTCTTT.

The chain has TRBV15 and TRBJ2-7; D unclear. Germline V gives CDR1 LNHNV, CDR2 YYDKDF (reference sequence). The CDR3 is 15 amino acids. Trimming cost V 3 bases and J 1 base, with 13 bases left between them. This chain's CDR3 is CATSSDSVLSYEQYF. In DNA form, the CDR3 reads TGTGCCACCAGCAGTGATAGTGTTCTTTCCTACGAGCAGTACTTC.

The chain carries TRBV2 and TRBJ2-7; D is perhaps TRBD2 (7 bases). Germline V CDR1 and CDR2: SNHLY, FYNNEI. Trimming stripped 5 bases from V and 4 bases from J, with 12 bases between. The CDR3 has 13 residues. The CDR3 DNA reads as TGTGCCAGCAGTCGGAGGGGGGGATACGAGCAGTACTTC. This gives the protein CASSRRGGYEQYF.

This sequence joins TRBV28 and TRBJ2-5; TRBD2 matches at 8 bases. With 3 bases clipped from V and 5 bases from J, the junction kept 17 bases outside the gene matches. This CDR3 is built from 18 residues. Germline lookup yields CDR1 MDHEN and CDR2 SYDVKM. The CDR3 loop is CASSLKGAGTRRWETQYF. As DNA, the CDR3 is TGTGCCAGCAGTTTGAAGGGAGCCGGGACTAGACGGTGGGAGACCCAGTACTTC. Variable domain in full (rest from reference TRBV28 and TRBJ2-5): DVKVTQSSRYLVKRTGEKVFLECVQDMDHENMFWYRQDPGLGLRLIYFSYDVKMKEKGDIPEGYSVSREKKERFSLILESASTNQTSMYLCASSLKGAGTRRWETQYFGPGTRLLVL.

This clone was observed a few times. This chain links TRBV4-3 with TRBJ1-2; TRBD1 matches 7 bases. Trimming cost V 1 base and J 0 bases; bases outside gene matches: 11. The V gene's germline CDR1 is LGHNA and CDR2 YSLEER. The CDR3 runs 18 residues. CDR3 DNA sequence: TGCGCCAGCAGCCAAGTTCACAGGGGCTACCCAACTAACTATGGCTACACCTTC. This sequence encodes CASSQVHRGYPTNYGYTF.

Here the CDR3 DNA reads TGTGCCAGCAGCCAGACAGGGGGCGACTATGGCTACACCTTC. This sequence encodes CASSQTGGDYGYTF. The V and J genes are TRBV5-6 and TRBJ1-2, with TRBD1 matching over 10 bases. Germline CDR1 and CDR2: SGHDT and YYEEEE. There are 14 residues in the CDR3. V shed 4 bases and J 3 bases; nucleotides not matched to a gene: 3.

The chain couples TRBV5-1 to TRBJ1-2; no clear D. CDR1 and CDR2 (germline): SGHRS, YFSETQ. There are 16 residues in the CDR3. V was cut by 3 bases and J by 5 bases, with 20 bases left in between. The chain's CDR3 is CASSSILRGVTYGYTF. CDR3 nucleotides: TGCGCCAGCAGCTCAATCTTACGCGGGGTAACTTATGGCTACACCTTC.

The chain combines TRBV24-1 with TRBJ1-2, with D possibly matching TRBD1 (6 bases). This CDR3 has 13 amino acids. Trimming shortened V by 4 bases and J by 7 bases, and 12 bases separated the two germline ends. The germline V gene has CDR1 KGHDR and CDR2 SFDVKD. The CDR3 DNA sequence: TGTGCCACCAGTGACGACAGGTGGCCTGGCTACACCTTC. Translation gives CATSDDRWPGYTF.

The chain has TRBV2 and TRBJ1-4; the match to TRBD1 covers 7 bases. This CDR3 contains 13 residues. Unmatched junction bases numbered 6, after V lost 7 bases and J lost 7 bases. In germline, CDR1 is SNHLY, CDR2 FYNNEI. The DNA of the CDR3 is TGTGCCAGCAATGAGGGGGCGATTGAAAAACTGTTTTTT. This encodes CASNEGAIEKLFF.

The chain carries TRBV9 and TRBJ1-1, with TRBD1 as a possible D gene (5 bases). The germline V gene has CDR1 SGDLS and CDR2 YYNGEE. The ends were cut back, 3 bases at V and 0 bases at J, with 6 bases in the middle. The CDR3 runs to 13 residues. The CDR3 is CASSGGVNTEAFF. Written as DNA, the CDR3 is TGTGCCAGCAGCGGGGGGGTGAACACTGAAGCTTTCTTT.

The rearrangement uses TRBV30 and TRBJ1-6, with D unresolved. V was clipped by 4 bases and J by 10 bases, with 14 bases between them. In germline, CDR1 is GTSNPN, CDR2 SVGIG (reference sequence). This CDR3 has 13 amino acids. CDR3 protein: CAWNPNLQSPLHF. DNA of the CDR3: TGTGCCTGGAATCCCAATCTCCAGTCACCCCTCCACTTT.

This clone was seen a single time. The chain combines TRBV28 with TRBJ2-5; D is perhaps TRBD2 (5 bases). CDR3 length equals 13 residues. CDR1 and CDR2 (germline): MDHEN, SYDVKM. V lost 9 bases and J lost 4, with 15 bases in between. CDR3 region: CASCIGSPETQYF. CDR3 nucleotide sequence: TGTGCCAGTTGCATTGGGAGTCCAGAGACCCAGTACTTC. The variable domain in full, completed from reference TRBV28 and TRBJ2-5, reads DVKVTQSSRYLVKRTGEKVFLECVQDMDHENMFWYRQDPGLGLRLIYFSYDVKMKEKGDIPEGYSVSREKKERFSLILESASTNQTSMYLCASCIGSPETQYFGPGTRLLVL.

The rearrangement uses TRBV19 and TRBJ1-1; D unresolved. Per germline, CDR1 LNHDA and CDR2 SQIVND (reference sequence). Trimming pared 5 bases from V and 4 bases from J, leaving 11 bases between. The CDR3 spans 13 residues. CDR3 nucleotide sequence: TGTGCCAGTAGTCACGGGTTGCCCACTGAAGCTTTCTTT. Protein sequence: CASSHGLPTEAFF.